A selection of T cell receptor beta chains follows, all from one sample in a study of blood T cell repertoires in COVID-19. Sequenced by immunoSEQ multiplex PCR; TCRdb stores in-frame clones only, minus some. The repertoire holds around 90,000 clones, with about 92% as singletons. The sample taken for sequencing was peripheral blood. The receptors were gathered from a woman aged 55-70 years with active COVID-19. CDR3s include the opening cysteine and the closing phenylalanine or tryptophan. A D gene is named only where the DNA matches it firmly. Some rows mark clone size as missing; the rest say once, few, many or name a class of expanded clone.

DNA,CDR3,size,V,J,D
TGCGCCAGCAGCTCTGCTGAGACAGGGACCTACGAGCAGTACTTC,CASSSAETGTYEQYF,-,TRBV5-1,TRBJ2-7,TRBD1
TGCGCCAGCAGCTTGGCCGGGGATTCTAGGAGCTCCTACGAGCAGTACTTC,CASSLAGDSRSSYEQYF,-,TRBV5-1,TRBJ2-7,-
TGTGCCAGTAGATCCAACAAACGCCCCCCGTGGACTGAAGCTTTCTTT,CASRSNKRPPWTEAFF,-,TRBV19,TRBJ1-1,-
TGTGCCACCAGGGACAACAGGGTCGCGAACACCGGGGAGCTGTTTTTT,CATRDNRVANTGELFF,-,TRBV24-1,TRBJ2-2,-
TGTGCCAGCAGTTTTGCGGGTGTGGTGTCTGAAGCTTTCTTT,CASSFAGVVSEAFF,-,TRBV6-2/TRBV6-3,TRBJ1-1,-
TGTGCCAGCAGTCGCGGACAGGGGATTAATCAGCCCCAGCATTTT,CASSRGQGINQPQHF,-,TRBV28,TRBJ1-5,TRBD1
TGTGCCAGCAGCTTAGGGACTAGCGGAGCAACTGCTAAGGTACTAACCTACGAGCAGTACTTC,CASSLGTSGATAKVLTYEQYF,few,TRBV7-8,TRBJ2-7,TRBD2
TGTGCCAGCAGCGACAGGGGCGGCTACGAGCAGTACTTC,CASSDRGGYEQYF,-,TRBV7-3,TRBJ2-7,TRBD1
TGTGCTAGCAGCCGAGGACTAGCGGGAGGCACAGATACGCAGTATTTT,CASSRGLAGGTDTQYF,-,TRBV7-7,TRBJ2-3,TRBD2
TGTGCCAGCAGCTTGGACACACGCGGCTACACCTTC,CASSLDTRGYTF,-,TRBV5-4,TRBJ1-2,-
TGTGCCTGGAGTCTCAAAACGCCAGGGGGTCAGCCCCAGCATTTT,CAWSLKTPGGQPQHF,-,TRBV30,TRBJ1-5,TRBD1